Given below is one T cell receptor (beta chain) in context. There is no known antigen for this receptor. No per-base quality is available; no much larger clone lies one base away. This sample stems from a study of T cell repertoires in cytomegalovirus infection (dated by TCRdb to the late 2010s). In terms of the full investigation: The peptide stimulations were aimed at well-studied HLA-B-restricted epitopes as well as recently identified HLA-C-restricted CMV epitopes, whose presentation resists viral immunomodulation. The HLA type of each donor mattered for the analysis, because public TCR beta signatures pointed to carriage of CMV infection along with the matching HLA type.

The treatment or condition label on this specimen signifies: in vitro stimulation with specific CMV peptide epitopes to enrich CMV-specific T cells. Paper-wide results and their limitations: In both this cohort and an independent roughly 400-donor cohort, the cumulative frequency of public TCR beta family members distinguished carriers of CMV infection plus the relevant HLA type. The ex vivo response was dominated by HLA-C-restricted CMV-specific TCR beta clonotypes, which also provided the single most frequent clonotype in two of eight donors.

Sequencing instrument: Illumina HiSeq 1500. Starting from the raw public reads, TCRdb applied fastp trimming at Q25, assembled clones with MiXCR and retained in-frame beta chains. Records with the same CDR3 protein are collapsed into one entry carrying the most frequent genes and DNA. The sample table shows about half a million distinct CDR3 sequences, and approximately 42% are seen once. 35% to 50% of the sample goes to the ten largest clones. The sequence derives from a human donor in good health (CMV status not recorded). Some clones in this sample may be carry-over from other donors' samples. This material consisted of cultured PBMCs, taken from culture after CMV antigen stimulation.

The sequenced DNA is TGTGCCAGCAGCTTAGGGGGAATAGCGGGAGGGCCCGGGGGAAATGAGCAGTTCTTC. It translates to CASSLGGIAGGPGGNEQFF. Recombination joined TRBV7-6 with TRBJ2-1; 11 junctional bases match TRBD2. The CDR3, from cysteine to phenylalanine, totals 19 residues. Here the CDR3 DNA is all that survives: 57 bases in frame from base 1. The V end gives up 1 base and the J end 7 bases, leaving 15 bases in the junction not matched to a gene. For CDR1 and CDR2, the germline V gene lists SGHVS and FNYEAQ.